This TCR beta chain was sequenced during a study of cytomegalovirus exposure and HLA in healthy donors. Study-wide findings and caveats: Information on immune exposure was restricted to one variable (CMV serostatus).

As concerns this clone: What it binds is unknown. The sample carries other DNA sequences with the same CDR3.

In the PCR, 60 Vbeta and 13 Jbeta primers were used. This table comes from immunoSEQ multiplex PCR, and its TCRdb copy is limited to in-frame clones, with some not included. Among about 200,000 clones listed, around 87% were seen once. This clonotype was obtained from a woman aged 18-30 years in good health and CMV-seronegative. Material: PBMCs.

This CDR3 reads CASSQDTAGGDEQYF. In nucleotides, the CDR3 is TGTGCCAGCAGCCAAGATACAGCGGGAGGCGACGAGCAGTACTTC. The gene calls are TRBV4-2 and TRBJ2-7; 9 bases agree with TRBD2. This CDR3 has 15 amino acids. Germline CDR1 is LGHNA and CDR2 is YNFKEQ. V lost 0 bases and J lost 5; bases outside the gene matches: 5.